This T cell receptor beta chain was sequenced in a study of breast tumors, draining lymph nodes, adjacent tissues. For this clonotype: Its antigen is still unknown.

Breast cancer patients provided tissue from their axillary draining lymph nodes. General study points: Luminal-like breast cancer showed significantly greater tumor-nontumor repertoire similarity than basal-like breast cancer did. The lymph node origin of tumor T cells was framed as consistent with a hypothesis, not demonstrated. Tumor repertoires ranked between lymph nodes and nontumor tissue in diversity, with V and J gene preferences.

TCRdb ran MiXCR on the multiplex PCR reads and lists one entry per CDR3 protein. The table records 200,000 to 250,000 distinct CDR3 sequences, less than 35% of them present only once. The specimen sequenced was axillary lymph node tissue. The clonotype originates from a female donor with breast cancer. Some clones in this sample may be carry-over from other donors' samples.

The CDR3 loop is CASSSTGTADGYTF. The CDR3 region has the DNA TGTGCCAGCAGTTCCACCGGGACGGCGGATGGCTACACCTTC. This sequence joins TRBV6-6 and TRBJ1-2; D may be TRBD1 (5 bases). The CDR3 length is 14 residues. V shed 4 bases and J shed 6 bases, with 15 bases lying between them. Germline CDR1 is MNHNY and CDR2 is SVGAGI (reference sequence).